The 26 T cell receptor beta chains below all came from one sample that was sequenced in a study of T cell responses to AZD1222 COVID-19 vaccine. Profiled with immunoSEQ multiplex PCR; TCRdb holds only in-frame clones, not every one. Of 90,000 to 140,000 clones listed, roughly 89% are singletons. Material: peripheral blood, obtained 28 days after the second AZD1222 dose. These receptors all stem from an adult who received the AZD1222 COVID-19 vaccine.

The rearrangement uses TRBV7-2 and TRBJ1-1; D unresolved. V lost 1 base and J 0 bases, leaving 6 bases between the germline ends. This CDR3 region has 14 residues. Germline CDR1 and CDR2: SGHTA and FQGNSA. In nucleotides, the CDR3 is TGTGCCAGCAGCTTAGTTCGGATGAACACTGAAGCTTTCTTT. Its translation is CASSLVRMNTEAFF.

This rearrangement joins TRBV7-9 to TRBJ2-5; D tentatively fits TRBD1 or TRBD2 (6 bases each). Trimming removed 8 bases from V and 2 bases from J, with 9 bases in between. The CDR3 has 12 amino acids. Germline V gene lookup returns CDR1 SEHNR and CDR2 FQNEAQ (reference sequence). CDR3 in DNA: TGTGCCAGCTGGGGGGCTCAAGAGACCCAGTACTTC. Protein product: CASWGAQETQYF.

The J gene is TRBJ2-7, the V gene TRBV7-2; TRBD1 or TRBD2 may be the D gene (5 bases each). This CDR3 is built from 15 residues. The V end lost 5 bases, the J end lost 3 bases, and 17 bases lay between the germline ends. Per germline, CDR1 SGHTA and CDR2 FQGNSA. CDR3: CASSPYSKGSYEQYF. CDR3 nucleotides: TGTGCCAGCAGCCCATACTCTAAGGGGAGCTACGAGCAGTACTTC.

The chain couples TRBV6-1 to TRBJ2-5; D is possibly TRBD1 (5 bases). The V gene lost 3 bases and the J gene lost 2 bases, with 13 bases spanning the gap. CDR1 and CDR2 from the germline V gene are MNHNS and SASEGT. The length of the CDR3 is 15 residues. The CDR3 protein is CASSEGYGAQETQYF. For the CDR3, the DNA is TGTGCCAGCAGTGAGGGTTATGGGGCTCAAGAGACCCAGTACTTC.

The chain is built from TRBV7-2 and TRBJ2-7; 7 positions match TRBD1. J was trimmed by 2 bases and V by 5 bases; bases with no gene match: 6. This CDR3 spans 14 amino acids. Germline V gives CDR1 SGHTA, CDR2 FQGNSA. CDR3 in DNA: TGTGCCAGCAGCCCCGGGACAGTTACCTACGAGCAGTACTTC. This sequence encodes CASSPGTVTYEQYF.

The chain employs TRBV6-6 and TRBJ2-2; tentatively, D is TRBD1 or TRBD2 (5 bases each). In germline, CDR1 is MNHNY, CDR2 SVGAGI (reference sequence). CDR3 length: 16 amino acids. V gave up 5 bases and J gave up 8 bases, with 21 bases separating them. The DNA for the CDR3 is TGTGCCAGCAGTCCCTACGGGACGGGGATTTTTGGGGAGCTGTTTTTT. Residues: CASSPYGTGIFGELFF.

This chain joins TRBV18 and TRBJ2-2; D remains ambiguous. The germline V gene encodes CDR1 KGHSH and CDR2 LQKENI. This CDR3 has 13 amino acids. The ends were cut back, 0 bases at V and 3 bases at J, with 2 bases in the middle. CDR3: CASSPPDTGELFF. The CDR3 DNA reads TGTGCCAGCTCACCACCGGACACCGGGGAGCTGTTTTTT.

J is TRBJ1-1 and V is TRBV3-1 (or the pseudogene TRBV3-2); 8 bases match TRBD1. Germline CDR1 reads LGHDT; CDR2 reads YNNKEL (reference sequence). This CDR3 contains 15 residues. Trimming cost V 4 bases and J 1 base; bases outside gene matches: 5. The CDR3 nucleotides are TGTGCCAGCAGCCTAACAGGGGGTTCGAACACTGAAGCTTTCTTT. Protein product: CASSLTGGSNTEAFF.

The rearrangement links TRBV19 to TRBJ1-3, with D unclear. Germline CDR1 is LNHDA and CDR2 is SQIVND (reference sequence). V was cut by 4 bases and J by 0 bases, with 7 bases left in between. This CDR3 is built from 14 residues. For the CDR3, the DNA is TGTGCCAGTAGTACCCGCATCTCTGGAAACACCATATATTTT. Amino acids: CASSTRISGNTIYF.

The rearrangement joins TRBV10-3 to TRBJ2-5; TRBD2 agrees at 9 bases. CDR1 ENHRY and CDR2 SYGVKD come from the germline V gene. The CDR3 runs to 16 residues. J lost 2 bases, V lost 2 bases, and 6 bases had no gene match. The CDR3 here is CAISEGTSGLQETQYF. The CDR3 DNA is TGTGCCATCAGTGAGGGAACTAGCGGGTTACAAGAGACCCAGTACTTC.

This chain uses TRBV28 with TRBJ2-4, with D perhaps being TRBD1 or TRBD2 (6 bases each). V gave up 10 bases and J gave up 5 bases, with 15 bases separating them. The germline V gene encodes CDR1 MDHEN and CDR2 SYDVKM. The CDR3 length is 13 residues. Here the CDR3 DNA reads TGTGCCACCCGGGGGCTAGTCCAAAACATTCAGTACTTC. As protein: CATRGLVQNIQYF.

J is TRBJ2-7 and V is TRBV28; unclear D gene. The V and J ends lost 5 bases and 6 bases respectively, with 17 bases between them. The CDR3 is made up of 14 amino acids. The germline V gene encodes CDR1 MDHEN and CDR2 SYDVKM. The DNA for the CDR3 is TGTGCCAGCAGTCTCCGTGAAAGGTTGGGCGAGCAGTACTTC. This encodes CASSLRERLGEQYF. Combining the CDR3 with reference TRBV28 and TRBJ2-7 gives the whole variable domain DVKVTQSSRYLVKRTGEKVFLECVQDMDHENMFWYRQDPGLGLRLIYFSYDVKMKEKGDIPEGYSVSREKKERFSLILESASTNQTSMYLCASSLRERLGEQYFGPGTRLTVT.

In this sample, this clone turned up once. The chain uses TRBV30 and TRBJ2-1; D remains ambiguous. Trimming removed 4 bases at V and 0 bases at J, with 7 bases between. This CDR3 region has 13 residues. The germline V gene encodes CDR1 GTSNPN and CDR2 SVGIG (reference sequence). The CDR3 bases are TGTGCCTGGACCCGGAGCTCCTACAATGAGCAGTTCTTC. Its translation: CAWTRSSYNEQFF.

The chain employs TRBV19 and TRBJ2-7; D gene uncertain. Trimming shortened V by 5 bases and J by 4 bases, and 15 bases separated the two germline ends. Germline V gene sequence: CDR1 LNHDA, CDR2 SQIVND (reference sequence). The CDR3 sequence is 14 residues long. CDR3 in amino acids: CASSVDTLRYEQYF. The CDR3 DNA sequence: TGTGCCAGTAGTGTCGACACCTTGAGATACGAGCAGTACTTC.

This clone was seen a handful of times. The chain couples TRBV6-2 or TRBV6-3 to TRBJ2-2; possibly TRBD2 for D (5 bases). The V gene's germline CDR1 is MNHEY and CDR2 SVGEGT. Trimming took off 4 bases at V and 1 base at J, with 13 bases between the two ends. The CDR3 is made up of 16 amino acids. The CDR3 bases are TGTGCCAGCAGTTCTTGGACTTTATTGAACACCGGGGAGCTGTTTTTT. It encodes CASSSWTLLNTGELFF.

This rearrangement joins TRBV7-2 to TRBJ1-5; D not resolved. The CDR3 sequence is 13 residues long. Germline V CDR1 and CDR2: SGHTA, FQGNSA. V lost 7 bases and J lost 6, with 13 bases in between. CDR3 sequence: CASTFMDGQPQHF. The CDR3 DNA reads as TGTGCCAGCACCTTTATGGACGGTCAGCCCCAGCATTTT.

The rearrangement joins TRBV9 to TRBJ2-1; 9 bases are shared with TRBD2. CDR1 SGDLS and CDR2 YYNGEE come from the germline V gene. The CDR3 length is 14 residues. J was trimmed by 4 bases and V by 1 base; bases with no gene match: 0. The CDR3 bases are TGTGCCAGCAGCGTACTAGCGGGGTACAATGAGCAGTTCTTC. Its protein product is CASSVLAGYNEQFF. The full variable domain, completed using reference TRBV9 and TRBJ2-1, is DSGVTQTPKHLITATGQRVTLRCSPRSGDLSVYWYQQSLDQGLQFLIQYYNGEERAKGNILERFSAQQFPDLHSELNLSSLELGDSALYFCASSVLAGYNEQFFGPGTRLTVL.

The chain has TRBV6-5 and TRBJ1-6; D uncertain. The germline V gene encodes CDR1 MNHEY and CDR2 SVGAGI. CDR3 length: 15 amino acids. V lost 6 bases and J 8 bases, leaving 17 bases between the germline ends. The CDR3 sequence is CASSGLKGLDSPLHF. As DNA, the CDR3 is TGTGCCAGCAGCGGTCTTAAGGGTCTCGATTCACCCCTCCACTTT.

This rearrangement joins TRBV19 to TRBJ2-3; D perhaps matches TRBD2 (6 bases). The CDR3 runs to 15 residues. CDR1 LNHDA and CDR2 SQIVND come from the germline V gene (reference sequence). The germline V and J ends were trimmed by 5 bases and 0 bases, with 12 bases remaining between them. The CDR3 DNA sequence: TGTGCCAGTAGTCTTAACAGCGGGAGCACAGATACGCAGTATTTT. Amino acids: CASSLNSGSTDTQYF.

The chain couples TRBV19 to TRBJ2-3, with 9 bases lining up with TRBD2. This CDR3 region has 14 residues. Losses at the gene ends were 6 bases for V and 5 bases for J; bases not matched to a gene: 6. Germline V gene data show CDR1 as LNHDA and CDR2 as SQIVND (reference sequence). CDR3 protein: CASRLAGSGDTQYF. The CDR3 DNA is TGTGCCAGTAGACTAGCGGGTTCGGGAGATACGCAGTATTTT.

The V gene is TRBV28, the J gene TRBJ1-6; D is uncertain. The length of the CDR3 is 14 residues. Trimming shortened V by 9 bases and J by 5 bases, and 14 bases separated the two germline ends. Germline CDR1 is MDHEN and CDR2 is SYDVKM. The CDR3 spells CASKVVTNNSPLHF. CDR3 bases: TGTGCCAGTAAGGTCGTCACTAATAATTCACCCCTCCACTTT.

This chain joins TRBV7-2 and TRBJ1-5; possible D gene TRBD1, 6 bases. The V gene's germline CDR1 is SGHTA and CDR2 FQGNSA. Trimming removed 1 base from V and 1 base from J, with 8 bases in between. The CDR3 is 15 amino acids. CDR3 in DNA: TGTGCCAGCAGCTTAGACGGGGGCAGCAATCAGCCCCAGCATTTT. Amino acids: CASSLDGGSNQPQHF.

V is TRBV5-6 and J is TRBJ1-5; 7 bases fit TRBD1. Germline loops: CDR1 SGHDT, CDR2 YYEEEE. The CDR3 runs to 14 residues. Unmatched junction bases numbered 3, after V lost 0 bases and J lost 6 bases. The CDR3 region is CASSLGTGRQPQHF. The CDR3 nucleotides are TGTGCCAGCAGCTTGGGGACAGGTCGTCAGCCCCAGCATTTT.

Written as DNA, the CDR3 is TGTGCCAGCAGCTTGGATACCGGAATTATCCTCCACGAGCAGTACTTC. Its translation: CASSLDTGIILHEQYF. The genes are TRBV5-6 and TRBJ2-7, with no clear D. CDR1 is SGHDT and CDR2 is YYEEEE in the germline V gene. The CDR3 covers 16 residues. Between the trimmed V and J ends, which lost 0 bases and 5 bases, there was a span of 18 bases.

The chain carries TRBV4-3 and TRBJ2-2, with D maybe TRBD2 (5 bases). The CDR3 is 15 amino acids. The V gene's germline CDR1 is LGHNA and CDR2 YSLEER. V lost 4 bases to trimming and J lost 2 bases, with 11 bases between them. The CDR3 nucleotides are TGCGCCAGCAGCCCTGGGTCTAGCAACACCGGGGAGCTGTTTTTT. Its translation: CASSPGSSNTGELFF.

The chain links TRBV11-2 to TRBJ2-7; possibly TRBD1 or TRBD2 for D (5 bases each). The germline V gene has CDR1 SGHAT and CDR2 FQNNGV. The V gene lost 0 bases and the J gene lost 7 bases, with 13 bases spanning the gap. The CDR3 loop spans 14 amino acids. In DNA, the CDR3 is TGTGCCAGCAGCTTAGATCGACAGACGGGAGAGCAGTACTTC. As protein: CASSLDRQTGEQYF.